One TCR beta chain is described in this entry. Antigen specificity is unknown. Negative isolation was used for CD8+ and CD4+ T cells, and FACS enrichment was applied to TEMRA cells. These data are taken from a study of CD8 T cells in Susac syndrome. Study in general: Each patient with Susac syndrome, at the time of blood draw, was therapy-naive, on corticosteroids, or on intravenous immunoglobulin alone. Whole-study results and caveats: In Susac patients, clonal expansion was not detected in CD4+ cells.

After extraction with the RNeasy kit, roughly 0.5 to 1 ug of the RNA was reverse transcribed using random hexamers. TCRdb used MiXCR to reprocess the immunoSEQ multiplex PCR reads, holding one entry per CDR3 protein. The sample includes about 150,000 distinct CDR3 sequences, 90% to 97% of them seen just once. Germline assignment: CDR1 SQVTM and CDR2 ANQGSEA. The ends were cut back, 4 bases at V and 6 bases at J, with 13 bases in the middle. The CDR3 runs 13 residues. Sequencing was carried out using CD4+ T cells from PBMCs. This sequence originates from a human donor with Susac syndrome. The rearrangement uses TRBV29-1 and TRBJ1-5, with D perhaps TRBD1 (6 bases). CDR3: CSVVGGLGQPQHF. CDR3 DNA sequence: TGCAGCGTTGTGGGGGGCCTAGGTCAGCCCCAGCATTTT. Complete variable domain (other parts from reference TRBV29-1 and TRBJ1-5): SAVISQKPSRDICQRGTSLTIQCQVDSQVTMMFWYRQQPGQSLTLIATANQGSEATYESGFVIDKFPISRPNLTFSTLTVSNMSPEDSSIYLCSVVGGLGQPQHFGDGTRLSIL.